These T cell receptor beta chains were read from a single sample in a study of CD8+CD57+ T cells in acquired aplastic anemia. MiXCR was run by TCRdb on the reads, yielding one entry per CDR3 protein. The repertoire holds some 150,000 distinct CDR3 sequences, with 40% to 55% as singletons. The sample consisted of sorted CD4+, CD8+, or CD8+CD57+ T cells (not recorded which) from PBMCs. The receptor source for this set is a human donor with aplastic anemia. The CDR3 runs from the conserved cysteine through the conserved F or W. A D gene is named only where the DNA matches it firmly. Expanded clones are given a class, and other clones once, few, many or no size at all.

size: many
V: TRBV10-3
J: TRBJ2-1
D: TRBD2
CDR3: CAIRGLAGPNEQFF
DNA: TGTGCCATCAGGGGACTAGCGGGGCCCAATGAGCAGTTCTTC

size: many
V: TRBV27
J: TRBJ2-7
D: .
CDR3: CASSSGPTSEQYF
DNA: TGTGCCAGCAGTTCCGGACCCACCAGCGAGCAGTACTTC

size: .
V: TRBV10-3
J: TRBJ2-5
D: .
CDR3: CAISETEEETQYF
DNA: TGTGCCATCAGTGAGACAGAAGAAGAGACCCAGTACTTC

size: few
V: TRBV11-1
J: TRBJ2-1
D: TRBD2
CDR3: CASSLPSGTYNEQFF
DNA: TGTGCCAGCAGCTTACCTAGCGGGACCTACAATGAGCAGTTCTTC

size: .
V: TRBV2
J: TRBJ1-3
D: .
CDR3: CASSGTLSGNTIYF
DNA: TGTGCCAGCTCAGGCACGCTCTCTGGAAACACCATATATTTT

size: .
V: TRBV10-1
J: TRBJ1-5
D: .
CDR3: CASSEGLAGGQETQHF
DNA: TGCGCCAGCAGTGAGGGGCTAGCGGGGGGTCAAGAGACCCAGCATTTT

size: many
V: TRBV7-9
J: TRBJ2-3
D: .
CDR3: CASSRPAIGDTQYF
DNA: TGTGCCAGCAGCCGTCCGGCCATTGGGGATACGCAGTATTTT

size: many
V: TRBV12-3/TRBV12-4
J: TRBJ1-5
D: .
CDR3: CASSFGRGGNQPQHF
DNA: TGTGCCAGCAGTTTTGGTAGGGGTGGCAATCAGCCCCAGCATTTT

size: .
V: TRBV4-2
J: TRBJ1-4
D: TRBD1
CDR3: CASSETGTDEKLFF
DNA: TGTGCCAGCAGCGAGACAGGGACGGATGAAAAACTGTTTTTT

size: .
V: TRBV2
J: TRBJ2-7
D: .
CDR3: CASSEALRGIEQYF
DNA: TGTGCCAGCAGTGAGGCGCTTCGAGGGATCGAGCAGTACTTC

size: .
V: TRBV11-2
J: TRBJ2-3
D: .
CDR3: CASTWSGDTDTQYF
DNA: TGCGCCAGCACATGGTCGGGAGACACAGATACGCAGTATTTT

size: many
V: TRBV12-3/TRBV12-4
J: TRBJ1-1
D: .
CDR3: CASKLRAQPSAFF
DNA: TGTGCCAGCAAACTTCGGGCCCAACCTTCAGCTTTCTTT

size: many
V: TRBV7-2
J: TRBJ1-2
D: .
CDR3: CASSPSDRNVRGYTF
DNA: TGTGCCAGCAGCCCATCCGACAGGAACGTACGGGGCTACACCTTC

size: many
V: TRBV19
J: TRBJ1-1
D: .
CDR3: CASTHRDLGNTEAFF
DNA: TGTGCCAGTACTCACCGGGACCTGGGGAACACTGAAGCTTTCTTT

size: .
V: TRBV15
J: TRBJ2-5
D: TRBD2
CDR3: CATSPTSGVQETQYF
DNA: TGTGCCACCAGCCCAACTAGCGGGGTGCAAGAGACCCAGTACTTC

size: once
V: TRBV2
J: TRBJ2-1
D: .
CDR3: CASMIGEHNEQFF
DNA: TGTGCCAGCATGATAGGAGAACACAATGAGCAGTTCTTC

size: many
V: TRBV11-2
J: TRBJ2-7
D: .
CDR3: CASSPTRANTGEQYF
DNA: TGTGCCAGCAGCCCAACTAGGGCTAACACAGGGGAGCAGTACTTC

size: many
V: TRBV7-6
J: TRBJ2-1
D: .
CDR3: CASSPTGGVGYNEQFF
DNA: TGTGCCAGCAGCCCCACCGGGGGCGTAGGGTACAATGAGCAGTTCTTC

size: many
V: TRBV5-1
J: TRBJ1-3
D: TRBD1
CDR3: CASSPLIGGAESGNTIYF
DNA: TGCGCCAGCAGCCCATTGATAGGGGGCGCCGAATCTGGAAACACCATATATTTT

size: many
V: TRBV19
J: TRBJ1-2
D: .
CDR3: CASSMGEFYGYTF
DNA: TGTGCCAGTAGTATGGGGGAATTCTATGGCTACACCTTC

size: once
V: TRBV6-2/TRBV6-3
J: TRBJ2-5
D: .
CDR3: CASGYREEETQYF
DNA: TGTGCCAGCGGTTACAGGGAGGAAGAGACCCAGTACTTC

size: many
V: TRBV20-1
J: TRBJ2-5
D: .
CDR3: CSASFIGGAGETQYF
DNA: TGCAGTGCTAGTTTTATAGGGGGGGCGGGAGAGACCCAGTACTTC